This TCR beta chain was captured in a study of blood T cells in healthy people across ages. The V end was cut by 0 bases, the J end by 15 bases, with 15 bases between. The germline V gene encodes CDR1 MNHNY and CDR2 SVGAGI (reference sequence). The CDR3 contains 13 residues. Using a J-beta primer mix together with a sample-barcoded 5' primer, a second PCR was run for roughly 7 to 11 cycles. Each cDNA molecule was tagged by a template-switch adaptor that had 12 random nucleotides. TCRdb called the 5' RACE reads again in MiXCR, with one record for every CDR3 protein. Seen here are about 1 million distinct CDR3 sequences, 45% observed once, and the top ten hold under 20%. In this sample, this clonotype turned up a few times.

This chain joins TRBV6-6 and TRBJ2-1; no clear D. Sequenced sample: blood. The clonotype originates from a woman aged 55-69 years in good health. The CDR3 is CASSYSTQFPRFF. The DNA for the CDR3 is TGTGCCAGCAGTTACTCGACTCAGTTTCCCCGGTTCTTC.